This T cell receptor beta chain was observed in a study of blood T cell repertoires in COVID-19. Turning to the study itself: The United States, Italy and Spain supplied acute and convalescent COVID-19 samples.

As handled by the study authors: Using reference gene primer amplification, nucleated cell counts were estimated. Sequencing was performed with immunoSEQ multiplex PCR; in TCRdb, only in-frame clones are kept and a portion is missing. The D gene and trimming were derived from the DNA, and the V and J assignments and clone size from that table. The table includes about 140,000 clones, more than 65% detected once. From germline, CDR1 is MNHEY and CDR2 SVGAGI. V lost 6 bases and J lost 0, with 11 bases in between. This CDR3 contains 14 residues. The source of this sequence is a human donor in a cohort sampled during active COVID-19. This chain links TRBV6-5 with TRBJ1-1, with unresolved D. Source material: peripheral blood. For the CDR3, the DNA is TGTGCCAGCAGGGTAACATCTTTGAACACTGAAGCTTTCTTT. It codes for CASRVTSLNTEAFF.